The rows below give T cell receptor beta chains drawn from one sample of a study of blood T cell repertoires in COVID-19. Sequencing used immunoSEQ multiplex PCR; TCRdb keeps in-frame clones, though not all of them. The sample holds 130,000 to 150,000 clones, about four fifths seen once. The sequenced sample was peripheral blood. The receptors come from a woman aged 80 or over in a cohort sampled during active or convalescent COVID-19. Each CDR3 is given with its conserved first and last residue. Fields, in order: V gene, clone size, D gene, J gene, CDR3 DNA, CDR3 protein. The D gene is left open where the match is weak. Clone sizes are given selectively: once, few, many, or a class where the clone is expanded.

V gene: TRBV12-3/TRBV12-4
clone size: NA
D gene: NA
J gene: TRBJ1-2
CDR3 DNA: TGTGCCAGCAGTTTTGGGGAGGTCTATGGCTACACCTTC
CDR3 protein: CASSFGEVYGYTF

V gene: TRBV3-1/TRBV3-2
clone size: NA
D gene: TRBD2
J gene: TRBJ2-3
CDR3 DNA: TGTGCCAGCAGCGACCTACTAGCGGGGGGGGGTTCAGATACGCAGTATTTT
CDR3 protein: CASSDLLAGGGSDTQYF

V gene: TRBV19
clone size: NA
D gene: TRBD2
J gene: TRBJ2-1
CDR3 DNA: TGTGCCAGTAGTACGGGACTAGCGGGGATTGAGCAGTTCTTC
CDR3 protein: CASSTGLAGIEQFF

V gene: TRBV29-1
clone size: NA
D gene: NA
J gene: TRBJ1-1
CDR3 DNA: TGCAGCGGAGGGGGTGACACCGGGATCACTGAAGCTTTCTTT
CDR3 protein: CSGGGDTGITEAFF

V gene: TRBV28
clone size: NA
D gene: NA
J gene: TRBJ1-2
CDR3 DNA: TGTGCCAGCAGTTTACCAGCCGGGGAGGGGATTGTTAATGGCTACACCTTC
CDR3 protein: CASSLPAGEGIVNGYTF

V gene: TRBV7-9
clone size: NA
D gene: NA
J gene: TRBJ1-2
CDR3 DNA: TGTGCCAGCAGCTTACCAGGGCTCTATGGCTACACCTTC
CDR3 protein: CASSLPGLYGYTF

V gene: TRBV15
clone size: NA
D gene: NA
J gene: TRBJ1-5
CDR3 DNA: TGTGCCACCAGCAGAAGGAAATCCAGGGATCATCAGCCCCAGCATTTT
CDR3 protein: CATSRRKSRDHQPQHF

V gene: TRBV7-3
clone size: NA
D gene: NA
J gene: TRBJ2-3
CDR3 DNA: TGTGCCAGCAGCTCCTTTAGCACAGATACGCAGTATTTT
CDR3 protein: CASSSFSTDTQYF

V gene: TRBV9
clone size: NA
D gene: NA
J gene: TRBJ2-2
CDR3 DNA: TGTGCCAGCAGCGGCCGGAGAGGGGGGGAGCTGTTTTTT
CDR3 protein: CASSGRRGGELFF

V gene: TRBV10-1
clone size: NA
D gene: TRBD2
J gene: TRBJ2-3
CDR3 DNA: TGCGCCAGCAGTGAGAAAAAACTAGCGGATACTCTGTTTGGCACAGATACGCAGTATTTT
CDR3 protein: CASSEKKLADTLFGTDTQYF

V gene: TRBV6-2/TRBV6-3
clone size: NA
D gene: TRBD2
J gene: TRBJ2-2
CDR3 DNA: TGTGCCAGCAGTCGCCTGGCGGGGGTGAGCGGGGAGCTGTTTTTT
CDR3 protein: CASSRLAGVSGELFF

V gene: TRBV15
clone size: NA
D gene: NA
J gene: TRBJ2-1
CDR3 DNA: TGTGCCACCAGCAGAAACACGAACTCCTACAATGAGCAGTTCTTC
CDR3 protein: CATSRNTNSYNEQFF

V gene: TRBV7-6
clone size: NA
D gene: TRBD1
J gene: TRBJ1-1
CDR3 DNA: TGTGCCAGCAGCCCCCGACAGGGTGGGTTTTTTGGCACTGAAGCTTTCTTT
CDR3 protein: CASSPRQGGFFGTEAFF

V gene: TRBV10-2
clone size: NA
D gene: NA
J gene: TRBJ1-2
CDR3 DNA: TGCGCCAGCAGTGGTGTATTTCCATGGGCCTATGGCTACACCTTC
CDR3 protein: CASSGVFPWAYGYTF

V gene: TRBV7-9
clone size: NA
D gene: TRBD1
J gene: TRBJ2-2
CDR3 DNA: TGTGCCAGCAGCTTAGCGCGACAGGGGCGGGATACCGGGGAGCTGTTTTTT
CDR3 protein: CASSLARQGRDTGELFF

V gene: TRBV4-1
clone size: NA
D gene: TRBD1
J gene: TRBJ1-2
CDR3 DNA: TGCGCCAGCAGCCCTCCAGGGGGCGTAGCCTATGGCTACACCTTC
CDR3 protein: CASSPPGGVAYGYTF

V gene: TRBV4-3
clone size: NA
D gene: NA
J gene: TRBJ1-1
CDR3 DNA: TGCGCCAGCAGCCAAGAGACAGGTACCGAAGCTTTCTTT
CDR3 protein: CASSQETGTEAFF

V gene: TRBV6-5
clone size: NA
D gene: NA
J gene: TRBJ1-2
CDR3 DNA: TGTGCCAGCAGTTACCCCCAGAACTATGGCTACACCTTC
CDR3 protein: CASSYPQNYGYTF

V gene: TRBV28
clone size: NA
D gene: TRBD1
J gene: TRBJ2-1
CDR3 DNA: TGTGCCACTGCGACAGGGCTCTCCTACAATGAGCAGTTCTTC
CDR3 protein: CATATGLSYNEQFF

V gene: TRBV6-5
clone size: once
D gene: NA
J gene: TRBJ2-1
CDR3 DNA: TGTGCCAGCAGTTCTTTTGCCAGCTACAATGAGCAGTTCTTC
CDR3 protein: CASSSFASYNEQFF